This T cell receptor beta chain was sequenced during a study of beta chain features in type 1 diabetes. This clone was seen a handful of times. What it binds is unknown. A junction end diverges from the germline sequence, so it may reflect a read error. Expressed TCRB transcripts were sequenced because the isolated RNA had all been reverse transcribed beforehand. TCRdb's table, derived via immunoSEQ multiplex PCR, lists solely in-frame clones and lacks some. The sample contains around 170,000 clones, approximately 8.8% of which appear only once. Germline-derived CDR1 and CDR2 are MGHRA and YSYEKL. This CDR3 has 14 residues. A heparinised blood draw that averaged about 116 mL was obtained once from each donor. Points from the study as a whole: In all four CD4+ subsets, TCRB CDR3 length was significantly, moderately reduced in type 1 diabetes.

This chain connects TRBV4-1 to TRBJ2-7; a weak D match, TRBD2 (5 bases). Sample: central memory CD4+ T cells from blood. The origin of this receptor is a woman aged 25 to 45 with type 1 diabetes. The CDR3 nucleotides are TGTGCCAGCAGCCCCTCGAGAGGTAGCGTCGAGCAGTACTTC. This sequence encodes CASSPSRGSVEQYF.